Presented here are 10 T cell receptor beta chains from one specimen sequenced in a study of prognosis after radiotherapy for stage I lung cancer (dated by TCRdb to the early 2020s). Instrument on record: Illumina HiSeq 3000. Two rounds of multiplex PCR were used to amplify the TCR beta CDR3 region from genomic DNA. In the first round of PCR, primers specific to each TRBV and TRBJ gene were used, and the primer sequences are filed in Chinese patent CN105087789A. TCRdb itself trimmed the public reads at Q25 with fastp, ran MiXCR and retained productive beta chains. Rows with one shared CDR3 protein collapse into an entry with the most common genes and DNA. This sample gives approximately 35,000 distinct CDR3 sequences in total; approximately 36% of them show up just once. Jointly, the top ten make up roughly 17% of the sample. The material sequenced was PBMCs, taken before or after stereotactic body radiation therapy (not recorded which). The receptors shown here come from a donor aged 50 or older with non-small cell lung cancer.

This clonotype was detected ten times or more. The chain uses TRBV6-5 and TRBJ1-3; D is unclear. The CDR3 is 15 amino acids. Germline CDR1 and CDR2: MNHEY and SVGAGI. V lost 3 bases to trimming and J lost 1 base, with 10 bases between them. The CDR3 sequence: CASSYLPTSGNTIYF. DNA for the CDR3: TGTGCCAGCAGTTATCTACCGACTTCTGGAAACACCATATATTTT.

The table lists this clonotype with many counts. The V and J genes are TRBV10-3 and TRBJ2-2; the match to TRBD1 covers 9 bases. Germline V gene sequence: CDR1 ENHRY, CDR2 SYGVKD. The CDR3 extends over 15 amino acids. Trimming at V came to 6 bases and at J to 6 bases, leaving 8 bases not matched to a gene. The CDR3 DNA reads TGTGCCATCAGGCCCGGGACAGGGATGCCCGGGGAGCTGTTTTTT. This sequence encodes CAIRPGTGMPGELFF.

This clonotype was seen at least ten times. CDR3 region: CATSDATGASTDTQYF. Here the CDR3 DNA reads TGTGCCACCAGTGACGCGACAGGTGCTAGCACAGATACGCAGTATTTT. This sequence joins TRBV24-1 and TRBJ2-3; a possible D gene is TRBD1 (6 bases). Trimming stripped 4 bases from V and 0 bases from J, with 13 bases between. The CDR3 length is 16 residues. Looked up from germline, CDR1 is KGHDR and CDR2 is SFDVKD.

In its sample, this clonotype was seen a few times. The chain links TRBV6-1 to TRBJ1-1; D perhaps matches TRBD1 (6 bases). The CDR3 has 14 amino acids. Germline assignment: CDR1 MNHNS and CDR2 SASEGT. The V end lost 3 bases, the J end lost 0 bases, and 8 bases lay between the germline ends. The CDR3 protein is CASSDRGLNTEAFF. CDR3 DNA: TGTGCCAGCAGTGACAGGGGACTGAACACTGAAGCTTTCTTT.

As concerns this clonotype: Just one base apart from a much larger clone, this may be a read error. The rearrangement uses TRBV5-4 and TRBJ2-7; a weak D match, TRBD1 (5 bases). The length of the CDR3 is 14 residues. The germline CDR1 and CDR2 sequences are SGHNT and YYREEE (reference sequence). V gave up 7 bases and J gave up 7 bases, with 21 bases separating them. The CDR3 DNA follows: TGTGCCAGCGGCTCCTTCAGGGTCCCGAGGGAGCAGTACTTC. Translation gives CASGSFRVPREQYF.

This clonotype was picked up many times. This chain joins TRBV19 and TRBJ1-3, with D uncertain. The V end lost 5 bases, the J end lost 0 bases, and 11 bases lay between the germline ends. CDR1 is LNHDA and CDR2 is SQIVND in the germline V gene (reference sequence). CDR3 length equals 15 residues. Here the CDR3 reads CASSLRGNSGNTIYF. CDR3 coding DNA: TGTGCCAGTAGTTTGCGAGGGAACTCTGGAAACACCATATATTTT.

This clonotype was seen many times. V and J are TRBV7-9 and TRBJ1-3; a possible D gene is TRBD1 (5 bases). Germline lookup yields CDR1 SEHNR and CDR2 FQNEAQ (reference sequence). Trimming shortened V by 1 base and J by 6 bases, and 13 bases separated the two germline ends. This CDR3 spans 15 amino acids. The CDR3 nucleotides are TGTGCCAGCAGCTTAGTTGGCAGGGACGAAAACACCATATATTTT. Encoded protein: CASSLVGRDENTIYF.

This clonotype has at least ten counts. V gene TRBV3-1 combines with J gene TRBJ1-2; D is ambiguous. The CDR3 runs to 12 residues. The V gene's germline CDR1 is LGHDT and CDR2 YNNKEL (reference sequence). V shed 6 bases and J shed 5 bases, with 10 bases lying between them. CDR3 sequence (DNA): TGTGCCAGCAGACACACGGGGTATGGCTACACCTTC. Translating it yields CASRHTGYGYTF.

This clonotype was observed many times. The chain is built from TRBV19 and TRBJ2-7, with D perhaps matching TRBD1 (6 bases). Looked up from germline, CDR1 is LNHDA and CDR2 is SQIVND (reference sequence). The CDR3 is made up of 14 amino acids. The ends were cut back, 3 bases at V and 3 bases at J, with 12 bases in the middle. For the CDR3, the DNA is TGTGCCAGTAGTATCCAGGGACAACTCTACGAGCAGTACTTC. Translating gives CASSIQGQLYEQYF. Full variable domain (outside the CDR3, taken from reference TRBV19 and TRBJ2-7): DGGITQSPKYLFRKEGQNVTLSCEQNLNHDAMYWYRQDPGQGLRLIYYSQIVNDFQKGDIAEGYSVSREKKESFPLTVTSAQKNPTAFYLCASSIQGQLYEQYFGPGTRLTVT.

This clonotype was picked up many times. The gene calls are TRBV6-1 and TRBJ1-2, with D perhaps TRBD1 (5 bases). Per germline, CDR1 MNHNS and CDR2 SASEGT. This CDR3 spans 17 amino acids. Between the trimmed V and J ends, which lost 5 bases and 5 bases, there was a span of 24 bases. The CDR3 coding sequence is TGTGCCAGCAGTCTCTCAACGGGGGGTCGGCGTGGGTATGGCTACACCTTC. This translates into CASSLSTGGRRGYGYTF.